Sequencing of this T cell receptor beta chain was carried out in a study of response to subunit inactivated influenza vaccine (dated by TCRdb to 2016 to 2018). As for the study more broadly: Deep quantitative profiling of the T cell receptor repertoire was used in the study to follow responses to a trivalent subunit inactivated influenza vaccine.

This clonotype was seen more than once but under ten times. What antigen it recognizes has not been identified. No clone much larger than this one lies a single base away; base qualities are absent. General study outcomes and caveats: The authors suggested that each seasonal influenza vaccination may recruit only a limited number of new T cells.

Receptors were amplified or captured by RT-PCR. Sequencer: Illumina HiSeq 2500. The public reads were reanalyzed by TCRdb: fastp trimming at Q25, MiXCR alignment, in-frame beta chains only. Rows are combined by CDR3 protein, so each entry shows the most common genes and DNA. The sample records about 500,000 distinct CDR3 sequences, 6.5% to 8% of which are singletons. The ten biggest clones cover about an eighth of the sample. As encoded in the germline V gene (reference sequence), CDR1 is SEHNR while CDR2 is FQNEAQ. The CDR3 sequence holds 13 residues, the cysteine and phenylalanine included. Left in the record is the CDR3 DNA by itself, 39 bases read in frame from the first base. V loses 4 bases, J loses 4 bases, and the germline ends lie 8 bases apart.

The V and J segments used are TRBV7-9 and TRBJ2-1; no D gene can be assigned with confidence. Source: PBMCs from blood, taken less than 30 months after vaccination. This receptor was taken from a man aged 50 to 75 who received an inactivated influenza vaccine. Donor details come from another sample of the same person, matched by shared clones. The DNA sequence reads TGTGCCAGCAGCTCCCCTTCATACAATGAGCAGTTCTTC. It encodes CASSSPSYNEQFF.